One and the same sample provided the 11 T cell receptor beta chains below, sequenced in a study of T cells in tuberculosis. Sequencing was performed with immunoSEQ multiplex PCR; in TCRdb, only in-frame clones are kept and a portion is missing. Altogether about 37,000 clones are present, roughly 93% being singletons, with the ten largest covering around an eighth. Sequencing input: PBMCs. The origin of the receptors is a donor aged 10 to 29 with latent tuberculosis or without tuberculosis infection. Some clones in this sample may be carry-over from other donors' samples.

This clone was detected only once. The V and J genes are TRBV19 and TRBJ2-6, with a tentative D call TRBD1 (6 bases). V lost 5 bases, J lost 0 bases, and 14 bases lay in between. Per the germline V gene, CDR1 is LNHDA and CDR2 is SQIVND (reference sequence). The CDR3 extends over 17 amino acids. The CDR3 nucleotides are TGTGCCAGTAGTGTCGACACAGGGAGCTCTGGGGCCAACGTCCTGACTTTC. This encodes CASSVDTGSSGANVLTF.

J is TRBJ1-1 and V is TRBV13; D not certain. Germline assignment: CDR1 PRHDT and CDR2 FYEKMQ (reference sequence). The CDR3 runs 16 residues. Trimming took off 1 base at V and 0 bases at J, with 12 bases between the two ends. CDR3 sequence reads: CASSLVGGIMNTEAFF. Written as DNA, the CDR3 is TGTGCCAGCAGCTTAGTGGGCGGGATTATGAACACTGAAGCTTTCTTT. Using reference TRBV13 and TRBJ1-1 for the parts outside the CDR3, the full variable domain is AAGVIQSPRHLIKEKRETATLKCYPIPRHDTVYWYQQGPGQDPQFLISFYEKMQSDKGSIPDRFSAQQFSDYHSELNMSSLELGDSALYFCASSLVGGIMNTEAFFGQGTRLTVV.

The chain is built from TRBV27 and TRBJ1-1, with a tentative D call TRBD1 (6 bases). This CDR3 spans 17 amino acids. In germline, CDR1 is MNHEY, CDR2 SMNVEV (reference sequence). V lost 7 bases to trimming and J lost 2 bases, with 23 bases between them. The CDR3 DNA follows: TGTGCCAGCATAGTGGCGGGCAGGGGACCTGGAAACACTGAAGCTTTCTTT. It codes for CASIVAGRGPGNTEAFF.

The CDR3 here is CASSFSGSSTDTQYF. CDR3 DNA sequence: TGTGCCAGCAGCTTTTCGGGGAGTAGCACAGATACGCAGTATTTT. This sequence joins TRBV5-4 and TRBJ2-3, with D perhaps matching TRBD2 (5 bases). There are 15 residues in the CDR3. Germline loops: CDR1 SGHNT, CDR2 YYREEE (reference sequence). V gave up 2 bases and J gave up 0 bases, with 10 bases separating them.

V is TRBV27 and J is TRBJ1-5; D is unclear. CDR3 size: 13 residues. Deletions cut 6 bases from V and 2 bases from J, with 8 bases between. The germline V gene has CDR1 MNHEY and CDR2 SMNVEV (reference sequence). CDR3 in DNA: TGTGCCAGCAGCTCCAGTGGCAATCAGCCCCAGCATTTT. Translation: CASSSSGNQPQHF.

CDR3 region: CASSLADRAGEKLFF. CDR3 DNA: TGTGCCAGCAGCTTAGCGGACAGGGCGGGGGAAAAACTGTTTTTT. The chain combines TRBV7-6 with TRBJ1-4, with TRBD1 matching 8 bases. The CDR3 is 15 amino acids. The germline gives CDR1 SGHVS, CDR2 FNYEAQ. Trimming took 0 bases from V and 8 from J; bases not matched to a gene: 5.

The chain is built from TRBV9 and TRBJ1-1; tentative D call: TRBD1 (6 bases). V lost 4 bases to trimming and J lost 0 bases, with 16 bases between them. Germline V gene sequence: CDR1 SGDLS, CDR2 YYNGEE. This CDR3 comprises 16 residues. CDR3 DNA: TGTGCCAGCAGCTCCGGGGACAAAACAATGAACACTGAAGCTTTCTTT. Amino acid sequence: CASSSGDKTMNTEAFF.

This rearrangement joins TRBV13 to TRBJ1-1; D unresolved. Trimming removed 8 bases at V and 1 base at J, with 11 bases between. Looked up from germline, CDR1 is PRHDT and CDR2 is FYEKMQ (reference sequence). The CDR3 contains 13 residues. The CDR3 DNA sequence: TGTGCCAGCCGGGAGGCCCCGAACACTGAAGCTTTCTTT. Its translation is CASREAPNTEAFF.

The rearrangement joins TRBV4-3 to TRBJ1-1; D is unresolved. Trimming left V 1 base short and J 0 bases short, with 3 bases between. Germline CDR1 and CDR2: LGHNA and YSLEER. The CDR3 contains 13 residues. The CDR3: CASSQVVNTEAFF. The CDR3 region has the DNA TGCGCCAGCAGCCAAGTCGTGAACACTGAAGCTTTCTTT.

The CDR3 protein is CASSAGQEYEAFF. Here the CDR3 DNA reads TGTGCCAGCAGTGCGGGACAGGAATATGAAGCTTTCTTT. The V and J genes are TRBV6-1 and TRBJ1-1; 8 nucleotides match TRBD1. This CDR3 region has 13 residues. CDR1 is MNHNS and CDR2 is SASEGT in the germline V gene. The trim removed 4 bases at V and 7 bases at J, leaving 5 bases unmatched.

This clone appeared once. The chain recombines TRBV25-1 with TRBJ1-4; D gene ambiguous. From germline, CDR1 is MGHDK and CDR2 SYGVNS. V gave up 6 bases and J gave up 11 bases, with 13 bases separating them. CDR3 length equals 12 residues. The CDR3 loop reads CASSGVTGKLFF. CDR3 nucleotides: TGTGCCAGCAGCGGGGTTACTGGGAAACTGTTTTTT.